A single sample gave rise to the 28 T cell receptor beta chains below, sequenced in a study of CD8+ T cells in alopecia areata (dated by TCRdb to the late 2010s). The treatment or condition label, read with the paper, signifies: oral pan-JAK inhibitor, 5-10 mg twice daily. Receptors were amplified or captured by the immunoSEQ multiplex PCR assay. RNA was extracted from all samples and reverse transcribed into cDNA as template for TCR sequencing. Here the immuneACCESS table is served through TCRdb, limited to in-frame sequences with V and J called. Missing clones are a known gap in these copies; in checked studies unresolved V genes cover under half, and the rest lacks a known reason. The sample table shows roughly 200,000 clones, and around two fifths are seen once. The ten largest clones represent about 2.4% of the sample. Sample: CD4+ T cells sorted from blood, taken at approximately week 37, from a patient treated with tofacitinib. These receptors were collected from a human donor with alopecia areata.

This clone was picked up a small number of times. This same CDR3 is encoded by further DNA sequences in the sample. V gene TRBV25-1 combines with J gene TRBJ1-2; 12 nucleotides match TRBD1. Germline CDR1 and CDR2: MGHDK and SYGVNS. Germline trimming cut 10 bases from V and 8 bases from J; bases unmatched to any gene: 14. CDR3 length: 15 amino acids. The chain's CDR3 is CATTAPAGTGGGYTF. CDR3 bases: TGTGCCACAACGGCACCCGCCGGGACAGGGGGCGGCTACACCTTC.

This clone was found many times. V is TRBV5-6 and J is TRBJ1-2, with D hard to call. The CDR3 has 14 residues. Trimming cost V 0 bases and J 4 bases, with 10 bases left between them. Germline loops: CDR1 SGHDT, CDR2 YYEEEE. The CDR3 is CASSLVRLSYGYTF. DNA for the CDR3: TGTGCCAGCAGCTTGGTCAGGTTGAGCTATGGCTACACCTTC.

V gene TRBV5-1 combines with J gene TRBJ2-1; tentative D call: TRBD2 (6 bases). Trimming left V 4 bases short and J 2 bases short, with 13 bases between. Per the germline V gene, CDR1 is SGHRS and CDR2 is YFSETQ. The CDR3 has 15 residues. The CDR3 DNA follows: TGCGCCAGCAGCCTTTCTAGCGTCGCCTACAATGAGCAGTTCTTC. Protein sequence: CASSLSSVAYNEQFF.

This clone was counted only a few times. The chain carries TRBV5-1 and TRBJ1-1; D is ambiguous. The CDR3 contains 13 residues. Trimming cost V 5 bases and J 5 bases, with 13 bases left between them. The V gene's germline CDR1 is SGHRS and CDR2 YFSETQ. CDR3 residues: CASRRGSLTEAFF. The CDR3 coding sequence is TGCGCCAGCAGGCGCGGTTCGTTAACTGAAGCTTTCTTT. The full variable domain, with the rest looked up from reference TRBV5-1 and TRBJ1-1, is KAGVTQTPRYLIKTRGQQVTLSCSPISGHRSVSWYQQTPGQGLQFLFEYFSETQRNKGNFPGRFSGRQFSNSRSEMNVSTLELGDSALYLCASRRGSLTEAFFGQGTRLTVV.

The V and J genes are TRBV4-3 and TRBJ2-7, with D tentatively TRBD2 (5 bases). Trimming stripped 2 bases from V and 1 base from J, with 9 bases between. The CDR3 covers 14 residues. The V gene's germline CDR1 is LGHNA and CDR2 YSLEER. In DNA, the CDR3 is TGCGCCAGCAGCCAACAGCAGCGGTCCTACGAGCAGTACTTC. Translated, it gives CASSQQQRSYEQYF.

For this clone: This CDR3 is also generated by other DNA sequences in the sample. The V call is TRBV29-1, the J call TRBJ1-2; D may be TRBD1 (6 bases). The CDR3 sequence is 12 residues long. The V and J ends lost 4 bases and 2 bases respectively, with 8 bases between them. Germline assignment: CDR1 SQVTM and CDR2 ANQGSEA. CDR3 in DNA: TGCAGCGTTGTTGACAGGAACTATGGCTACACCTTC. Its translation: CSVVDRNYGYTF.

This clone turned up a few times. V is TRBV7-2 and J is TRBJ2-2; possibly TRBD2 for D (5 bases). The CDR3 has 16 residues. Germline V gene data show CDR1 as SGHTA and CDR2 as FQGNSA. V was clipped by 5 bases and J by 1 base, with 14 bases between them. The chain's CDR3 is CASSTRGWQNTGELFF. In nucleotides, the CDR3 is TGTGCCAGCAGCACTCGAGGGTGGCAGAACACCGGGGAGCTGTTTTTT.

This chain connects TRBV30 to TRBJ2-7, with D hard to call. The germline V gene has CDR1 GTSNPN and CDR2 SVGIG (reference sequence). The CDR3 is made up of 12 amino acids. V shed 3 bases and J shed 2 bases, with 8 bases lying between them. CDR3: CAWRRGTYEQYF. In DNA form, the CDR3 reads TGTGCCTGGAGACGAGGAACCTACGAGCAGTACTTC.

This chain connects TRBV4-2 to TRBJ2-7; 11 positions agree with TRBD2. V lost 0 bases to trimming and J lost 3 bases; unmatched junction nucleotides: 1. The CDR3 contains 15 residues. CDR1 is LGHNA, CDR2 YNFKEQ, per germline. The CDR3 sequence is CASSQETSGIYEQYF. The CDR3 nucleotides are TGTGCCAGCAGCCAAGAGACTAGCGGGATCTACGAGCAGTACTTC.

This clone was seen more than once but under ten times. This chain uses TRBV5-1 with TRBJ2-7, with 9 bases that match TRBD2. V lost 0 bases, J lost 0 bases, and 4 bases stayed unmatched. The CDR3 loop spans 16 amino acids. Germline V gene sequence: CDR1 SGHRS, CDR2 YFSETQ. CDR3 sequence reads: CASSLALAGSSYEQYF. Here the CDR3 DNA reads TGCGCCAGCAGCTTGGCTCTAGCGGGGAGCTCCTACGAGCAGTACTTC.

In nucleotides, the CDR3 is TGTGCCAGCAGCCAAGATGGAACTAGCGGAAAGTCTAGCACAGATACGCAGTATTTT. Translation gives CASSQDGTSGKSSTDTQYF. The chain employs TRBV4-2 and TRBJ2-3, with TRBD2 matching over 8 bases. Germline loops: CDR1 LGHNA, CDR2 YNFKEQ. The CDR3 extends over 19 amino acids. Trimming removed 0 bases from V and 0 bases from J; junction bases left unmatched: 11.

The chain has TRBV7-6 and TRBJ2-5; possibly TRBD2 for D (6 bases). Trimming removed 6 bases at V and 0 bases at J, with 17 bases between. The germline gives CDR1 SGHVS, CDR2 FNYEAQ. There are 16 residues in the CDR3. The CDR3 loop reads CASRRLGGVNQETQYF. The CDR3 DNA reads TGTGCCAGCAGGCGCCTCGGAGGGGTCAACCAAGAGACCCAGTACTTC.

As for this clone: The sample carries other DNA sequences with the same CDR3. The chain joins TRBV30 to TRBJ2-1; D remains unclear. Per the germline V gene, CDR1 is GTSNPN and CDR2 is SVGIG (reference sequence). This CDR3 is 12 amino acids long. V shed 0 bases and J shed 4 bases, with 4 bases lying between them. As DNA, the CDR3 is TGTGCCTGGAGTGTCTTATACAATGAGCAGTTCTTC. Translated: CAWSVLYNEQFF.

In this sample, this clone turned up once. The chain joins TRBV4-3 to TRBJ2-1, with 8 bases aligning to TRBD2. This CDR3 is built from 15 residues. Germline V gene data show CDR1 as LGHNA and CDR2 as YSLEER. V gave up 4 bases and J gave up 5 bases; unmatched junction bases: 7. The DNA for the CDR3 is TGCGCCAGCAGCCCCCCGGAGCGGGAGCACAATGAGCAGTTCTTC. The encoded protein is CASSPPEREHNEQFF.

CDR3: CASSQSNPGRITGELFF. The CDR3 DNA reads as TGTGCCAGCAGCCAATCCAACCCGGGACGGATCACCGGGGAGCTGTTTTTT. The rearrangement uses TRBV4-2 and TRBJ2-2; D is tentatively TRBD1 or TRBD2 (5 bases each). CDR1 is LGHNA, CDR2 YNFKEQ, per germline. CDR3 length: 17 amino acids. V was cut by 2 bases and J by 4 bases, with 17 bases left in between.

This clone was detected a few times. The chain employs TRBV20-1 and TRBJ2-5; D possibly corresponds to TRBD2 (5 bases). Germline V gene data show CDR1 as DFQATT and CDR2 as SNEGSKA (reference sequence). The CDR3 is 11 residues long. The CDR3 sequence is CSPQDWGTQYF. As DNA, the CDR3 is TGCAGCCCGCAGGACTGGGGGACCCAGTACTTC.

The chain is built from TRBV2 and TRBJ1-1, with D unclear. V was trimmed by 4 bases and J by 1 base, leaving 7 bases between them. The CDR3 covers 13 residues. The germline CDR1 and CDR2 sequences are SNHLY and FYNNEI. This CDR3 is CASSGQANTEAFF. CDR3 in DNA: TGTGCCAGCAGTGGGCAAGCGAACACTGAAGCTTTCTTT.

This chain's CDR3 is CASSWTSGNTYNEQFF. The CDR3 DNA is TGTGCCAGCAGTTGGACTAGCGGGAACACATACAATGAGCAGTTCTTC. This sequence joins TRBV28 and TRBJ2-1, with 12 bases lining up with TRBD2. The CDR3 has 16 residues. After removal of 4 bases from V and 4 bases from J, the junction contained 5 bases not matched to a gene. CDR1 is MDHEN and CDR2 is SYDVKM in the germline V gene. The entire variable domain, with the rest obtained from reference TRBV28 and TRBJ2-1, is as follows: DVKVTQSSRYLVKRTGEKVFLECVQDMDHENMFWYRQDPGLGLRLIYFSYDVKMKEKGDIPEGYSVSREKKERFSLILESASTNQTSMYLCASSWTSGNTYNEQFFGPGTRLTVL.

The J gene is TRBJ2-5, the V gene TRBV9; 14 nucleotides match TRBD2. J gave up 5 bases and V 2 bases, and 2 bases lay outside the gene matches. The CDR3 has 15 amino acids. CDR1 and CDR2 (germline): SGDLS, YYNGEE. CDR3 coding DNA: TGTGCCAGCAGCGTTGGGACTAGCGGGAGCGAGACCCAGTACTTC. This gives the protein CASSVGTSGSETQYF.

In its sample, this clone was seen a few times. V is TRBV7-9 and J is TRBJ2-1; D not resolved. Trimming left V 0 bases short and J 5 bases short, with 11 bases between. The CDR3 runs to 15 residues. Germline CDR1 reads SEHNR; CDR2 reads FQNEAQ (reference sequence). CDR3 sequence reads: CASSLARLGDNEQFF. Written as DNA, the CDR3 is TGTGCCAGCAGCTTAGCGCGATTGGGCGACAATGAGCAGTTCTTC.

The rearrangement links TRBV27 to TRBJ2-3; 7 nucleotides align to TRBD1. CDR1 and CDR2 (germline): MNHEY, SMNVEV (reference sequence). Losses at the gene ends were 6 bases for V and 2 bases for J; bases not matched to a gene: 5. The CDR3 is made up of 14 amino acids. CDR3 amino acids: CASRTTGNTDTQYF. As DNA, the CDR3 is TGTGCCAGCAGGACGACAGGGAACACAGATACGCAGTATTTT.

The J gene is TRBJ2-4, the V gene TRBV19, with D unclear. V was trimmed by 2 bases and J by 0 bases, leaving 5 bases between them. CDR3 length: 14 amino acids. Per germline, CDR1 LNHDA and CDR2 SQIVND (reference sequence). This CDR3 is CASSIHVAKNIQYF. The DNA for the CDR3 is TGTGCCAGTAGTATACACGTAGCCAAAAACATTCAGTACTTC.

This clone was observed a handful of times. This chain connects TRBV7-9 to TRBJ2-5, with a tentative D call TRBD2 (5 bases). V was shortened by 5 bases and J by 2 bases, with 12 bases between the two germline ends. Germline V gives CDR1 SEHNR, CDR2 FQNEAQ (reference sequence). The CDR3 spans 14 residues. CDR3 bases: TGTGCCAGCAGCCTTGACTATAATCAAGAGACCCAGTACTTC. Encoded protein: CASSLDYNQETQYF.

V gene TRBV29-1 combines with J gene TRBJ2-2, with D perhaps TRBD1 (6 bases). Trimming shortened V by 6 bases and J by 1 base, and 12 bases separated the two germline ends. Germline values: CDR1 SQVTM, CDR2 ANQGSEA. The CDR3 extends over 14 amino acids. CDR3 protein: CSVRTERNTGELFF. The DNA for the CDR3 is TGCAGCGTCCGGACAGAGAGGAACACCGGGGAGCTGTTTTTT.

The sample holds a few counts of this clone. This chain uses TRBV29-1 with TRBJ2-1; 8 positions agree with TRBD1. The junction had 3 bases not matched to a gene; V was cut back by 5 bases and J by 0 bases. The CDR3 runs to 14 residues. Germline V gives CDR1 SQVTM, CDR2 ANQGSEA. CDR3 amino acids: CSVSTGGSYNEQFF. The CDR3 nucleotides are TGCAGCGTTTCAACAGGGGGCTCCTACAATGAGCAGTTCTTC.

The rearrangement joins TRBV27 to TRBJ2-5; possible D gene TRBD1, 6 bases. CDR1 is MNHEY and CDR2 is SMNVEV in the germline V gene (reference sequence). The CDR3 covers 14 residues. Trimming cost V 5 bases and J 4 bases, with 14 bases left between them. The CDR3 spells CASSPRTELETQYF. CDR3 in DNA: TGTGCCAGCAGTCCCCGGACAGAGTTAGAGACCCAGTACTTC.

Note on this clone: The same CDR3 arises from other DNA sequences in this sample as well. The genes are TRBV2 and TRBJ2-7; possible D gene TRBD2, 5 bases. V shed 8 bases and J shed 2 bases, with 7 bases lying between them. The germline gives CDR1 SNHLY, CDR2 FYNNEI. This CDR3 region has 11 residues. The CDR3 nucleotides are TGTGCCAGCCGACTAACCTACGAGCAGTACTTC. This translates into CASRLTYEQYF. The full variable domain, with the rest looked up from reference TRBV2 and TRBJ2-7, is EPEVTQTPSHQVTQMGQEVILRCVPISNHLYFYWYRQILGQKVEFLVSFYNNEISEKSEIFDDQFSVERPDGSNFTLKIRSTKLEDSAMYFCASRLTYEQYFGPGTRLTVT.

The rearrangement joins TRBV7-3 to TRBJ2-3; D gene unclear. Germline V gene lookup returns CDR1 SGHTA and CDR2 FQGTGA. The CDR3 spans 13 residues. V was clipped by 1 base and J by 5 bases, with 7 bases between them. CDR3 DNA sequence: TGTGCCAGCAGCTTAAACCTAGTAGATACGCAGTATTTT. It encodes CASSLNLVDTQYF.